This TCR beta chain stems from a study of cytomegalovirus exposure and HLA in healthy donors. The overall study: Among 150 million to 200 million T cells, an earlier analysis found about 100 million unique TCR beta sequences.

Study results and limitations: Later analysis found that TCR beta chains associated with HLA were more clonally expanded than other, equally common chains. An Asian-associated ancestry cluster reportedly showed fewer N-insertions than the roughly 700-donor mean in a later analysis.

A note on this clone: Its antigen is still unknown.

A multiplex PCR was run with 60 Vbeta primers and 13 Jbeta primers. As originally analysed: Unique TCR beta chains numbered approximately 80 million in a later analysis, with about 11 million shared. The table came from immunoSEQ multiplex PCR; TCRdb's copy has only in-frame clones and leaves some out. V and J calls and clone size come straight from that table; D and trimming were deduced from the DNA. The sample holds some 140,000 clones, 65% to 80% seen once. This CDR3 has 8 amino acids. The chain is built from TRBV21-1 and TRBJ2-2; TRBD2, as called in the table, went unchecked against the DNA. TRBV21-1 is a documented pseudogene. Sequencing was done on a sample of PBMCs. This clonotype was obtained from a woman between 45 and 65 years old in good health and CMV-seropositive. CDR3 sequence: CAPWELFF. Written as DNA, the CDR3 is TGTGCTCCTTGGGAGCTGTTTTTT.